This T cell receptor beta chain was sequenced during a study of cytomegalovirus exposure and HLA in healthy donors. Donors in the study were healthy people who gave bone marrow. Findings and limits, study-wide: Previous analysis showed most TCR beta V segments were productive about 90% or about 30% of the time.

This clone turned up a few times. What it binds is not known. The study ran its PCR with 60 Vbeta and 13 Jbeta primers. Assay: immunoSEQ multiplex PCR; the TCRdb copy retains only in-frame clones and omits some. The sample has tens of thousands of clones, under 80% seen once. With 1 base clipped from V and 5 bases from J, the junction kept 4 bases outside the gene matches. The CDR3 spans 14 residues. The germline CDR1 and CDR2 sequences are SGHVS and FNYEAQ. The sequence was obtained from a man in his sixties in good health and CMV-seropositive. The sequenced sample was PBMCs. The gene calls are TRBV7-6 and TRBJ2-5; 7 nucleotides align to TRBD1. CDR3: CASSLGTGDETQYF. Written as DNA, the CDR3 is TGTGCCAGCAGCTTAGGGACAGGAGACGAGACCCAGTACTTC.